These T cell receptor beta chains were read from a single sample in a study of PD-L1 blockade in urothelial cancer. The repertoire was sequenced with immunoSEQ multiplex PCR; TCRdb's copy has only in-frame clones and lacks some. The sample records some 120,000 clones, about 84% being singletons. Specimen: PBMCs, collected around atezolizumab (anti-PD-L1) treatment. The origin of the receptors is a man in his forties or fifties with urothelial cancer. Each CDR3 is given with its conserved first and last residue. Fields, in order: J gene, V gene, clone size, D gene, CDR3 DNA, CDR3 protein. A D gene is named only where the DNA matches it firmly. The size entry is marked missing in some rows and otherwise reads once, few, many or a size class.

TRBJ1-1,TRBV5-4,NA,TRBD1,TGTGCCAGCAGCTTGCCGGGACAGGGGGGCACTGAAGCTTTCTTT,CASSLPGQGGTEAFF
TRBJ2-6,TRBV25-1,NA,TRBD2,TGTGCCGCCCGGGGGGGGGATCCCTCTGGGGCCAACGTCCTGACTTTC,CAARGGDPSGANVLTF
TRBJ1-5,TRBV2,NA,NA,TGTGCCAGCAGAAGGACATACAATCAGCCCCAGCATTTT,CASRRTYNQPQHF
TRBJ1-1,TRBV7-9,NA,NA,TGTGCCAGCAGCCCACTCGGAGGGTGGAACACTGAAGCTTTCTTT,CASSPLGGWNTEAFF
TRBJ2-3,TRBV5-1,NA,TRBD2,TGCGCCAGCAGCCTAATAGCGGGAGGGGGGGCAGATACGCAGTATTTT,CASSLIAGGGADTQYF
TRBJ2-7,TRBV5-4,NA,NA,TGTGCCAGCAGCTTGGATACGGGCTACGAGCAGTACTTC,CASSLDTGYEQYF
TRBJ2-7,TRBV2,NA,TRBD2,TGTGCCAGCAGTGAGGGACTAGCGGGAGTATCCGAGCAGTACTTC,CASSEGLAGVSEQYF
TRBJ2-1,TRBV18,NA,TRBD1,TGTGCCAGCTCGGGACAGGGAAGGGGTGAGCAGTTCTTC,CASSGQGRGEQFF
TRBJ2-2,TRBV5-1,NA,TRBD1,TGCGCCAGCACAGCTAGGACAGGGAACACCGGGGAGCTGTTTTTT,CASTARTGNTGELFF
TRBJ1-5,TRBV28,NA,NA,TGTGCCAGCAATGTAGGACAGAGTGATCAGCCCCAGCATTTT,CASNVGQSDQPQHF
TRBJ2-7,TRBV6-1,few,NA,TGTGCCAGCAGTGAAAAACTAGCTCACTACGAGCAGTACTTC,CASSEKLAHYEQYF
TRBJ2-2,TRBV29-1,once,NA,TGCAGCGTTGCCATCCAGGGTAACACCGGGGAGCTGTTTTTT,CSVAIQGNTGELFF
TRBJ1-2,TRBV6-5,NA,NA,TGTGCCAGCAGTTACTCGCTCATCTTCAAGGGAGGCGGCTACACCTTC,CASSYSLIFKGGGYTF
TRBJ1-2,TRBV19,NA,TRBD1,TGTGCCAGTAGTAACGCGTGGACAGGGAGCTATGGCTACACCTTC,CASSNAWTGSYGYTF
TRBJ2-3,TRBV14,once,NA,TGTGCCAGCAGCCAAGATCCGCGAGATACGCAGTATTTT,CASSQDPRDTQYF